Listed here are 24 T cell receptor beta chains from one sample, sequenced in a study of vaccination and CD4 T cells after COVID-19. What these receptors recognize is not known. Regarding treatment: roughly 10-day PBMC culture with coronavirus spike peptide pools or control peptides (ViraFEST assay). Harvesting of the unexposed donor's CD4+ T cells predated the COVID-19 pandemic (2011-2018). An Oncomine TCR Beta short-read assay was used to sequence the DNA from cultured CD4+ T cells. TCRdb analysed the PCR reads with MiXCR anew, one entry per CDR3 protein. The data show around 2,000 distinct CDR3 sequences, 46% seen once. The sequencing input was CD4+ T cells from blood, cultured in vitro. The receptors originated from a human donor in good health.

This chain links TRBV19 with TRBJ2-2, with D possibly matching TRBD2 (6 bases). The CDR3 runs to 14 residues. Germline-derived CDR1 and CDR2 are LNHDA and SQIVND (reference sequence). Trimming removed 5 bases at V and 3 bases at J, with 10 bases between. The CDR3 region has the DNA TGTGCCAGTAGTTTCCGGGACTACACCGGGGAGCTGTTTTTT. Amino acid sequence: CASSFRDYTGELFF. Full variable domain (outside the CDR3, taken from reference TRBV19 and TRBJ2-2): DGGITQSPKYLFRKEGQNVTLSCEQNLNHDAMYWYRQDPGQGLRLIYYSQIVNDFQKGDIAEGYSVSREKKESFPLTVTSAQKNPTAFYLCASSFRDYTGELFFGEGSRLTVL.

This clonotype was recorded a few times. CDR3 sequence (DNA): TGTGCCAGCAGCGAACAGGGAGGCTACGTGGGCACTGAAGCTTTCTTT. Translating gives CASSEQGGYVGTEAFF. V and J are TRBV2 and TRBJ1-1; tentatively, D is TRBD1 (6 bases). The CDR3 sequence is 16 residues long. The V gene lost 6 bases and the J gene lost 4 bases, with 21 bases spanning the gap. Germline V lookup: CDR1 SNHLY, CDR2 FYNNEI. Based on the CDR3 plus reference TRBV2 and TRBJ1-1, the full variable domain is EPEVTQTPSHQVTQMGQEVILRCVPISNHLYFYWYRQILGQKVEFLVSFYNNEISEKSEIFDDQFSVERPDGSNFTLKIRSTKLEDSAMYFCASSEQGGYVGTEAFFGQGTRLTVV.

This clonotype has more than one count but fewer than ten. The V gene is TRBV6-4, the J gene TRBJ2-3, with 8 bases matching TRBD1. The J segment lost 5 bases and the V segment lost 3 bases, leaving 10 bases of the junction unmatched. The CDR3 totals 16 residues. CDR1 and CDR2 (germline): MRHNA, SNTAGT. The CDR3 nucleotides read TGTGCCAGCAGTGAGCAATTCGGACAGGGAAAAGATACGCAGTATTTT. Translating it yields CASSEQFGQGKDTQYF.

The gene calls are TRBV7-2 and TRBJ2-1; TRBD1 is a possible D gene (6 bases). Per germline, CDR1 SGHTA and CDR2 FQGNSA. The CDR3 consists of 14 residues. Trimming pared 5 bases from V and 8 bases from J, leaving 16 bases between. The CDR3: CASSVQGFGDEQFF. The CDR3 DNA reads TGTGCCAGCAGCGTTCAGGGGTTCGGCGATGAGCAGTTCTTC.

The rearrangement uses TRBV28 and TRBJ2-5; TRBD1 or TRBD2 may be the D gene (5 bases each). CDR3 size: 15 residues. CDR1 and CDR2 from the germline V gene are MDHEN and SYDVKM. Trimming stripped 6 bases from V and 0 bases from J, with 14 bases between. The chain's CDR3 is CASRNRRSYQETQYF. The DNA for the CDR3 is TGTGCCAGCAGAAACAGGAGGTCGTACCAAGAGACCCAGTACTTC. Drawing the rest from reference TRBV28 and TRBJ2-5, the complete variable domain is DVKVTQSSRYLVKRTGEKVFLECVQDMDHENMFWYRQDPGLGLRLIYFSYDVKMKEKGDIPEGYSVSREKKERFSLILESASTNQTSMYLCASRNRRSYQETQYFGPGTRLLVL.

The chain recombines TRBV12-3 or TRBV12-4 with TRBJ2-3; D ambiguous. The CDR3 extends over 12 amino acids. V shed 6 bases and J shed 7 bases, with 11 bases lying between them. For the CDR3, the DNA is TGTGCCAGCAGCTCGGGTGGAAATACGCAGTATTTT. It translates to CASSSGGNTQYF.

Only a few counts were recorded for this clonotype. CDR3 region: CSARVQSSTDTQYF. CDR3 nucleotides: TGCAGTGCTAGAGTACAGTCTAGCACAGATACGCAGTATTTT. The chain has TRBV20-1 and TRBJ2-3; no firm D call. Trimming shortened V by 1 base and J by 0 bases, and 8 bases separated the two germline ends. CDR1 is DFQATT and CDR2 is SNEGSKA in the germline V gene (reference sequence). The CDR3 covers 14 residues.

This chain uses TRBV20-1 with TRBJ1-2; D ambiguous. V lost 5 bases and J lost 0, with 13 bases in between. Germline CDR1 reads DFQATT; CDR2 reads SNEGSKA (reference sequence). This CDR3 contains 14 residues. Here the CDR3 DNA reads TGCAGTGCTGGGCGCGGCTCAGCTAACTATGGCTACACCTTC. It translates to CSAGRGSANYGYTF.

In this sample, this clonotype turned up once. The chain is built from TRBV10-1 and TRBJ2-2; tentative D call: TRBD2 (5 bases). CDR1 is WNHNN and CDR2 is SYGVQD in the germline V gene (reference sequence). The CDR3 has 16 residues. Between the trimmed V and J ends, which lost 3 bases and 8 bases, there was a span of 19 bases. CDR3 protein: CASSEPSDEREGELFF. The CDR3 DNA follows: TGCGCCAGCAGTGAACCGTCCGACGAGAGGGAAGGGGAGCTGTTTTTT.

The chain employs TRBV6-2 or TRBV6-3 and TRBJ2-6; D unresolved. V dropped 2 bases and J dropped 1 base, with 12 bases sitting between them. This CDR3 has 17 amino acids. Looked up from germline, CDR1 is MNHEY and CDR2 is SVGEGT. The CDR3 loop is CASSYVGSGSGANVLTF. The CDR3, as DNA: TGTGCCAGCAGTTACGTGGGTTCAGGATCTGGGGCCAACGTCCTGACTTTC.

This clonotype appeared a few times. The gene calls are TRBV27 and TRBJ1-2; the match to TRBD1 covers 7 bases. The germline V gene has CDR1 MNHEY and CDR2 SMNVEV (reference sequence). The CDR3 contains 13 residues. V shed 5 bases and J 4 bases; nucleotides not matched to a gene: 4. The CDR3 DNA reads TGTGCCAGCAGTCAGGACAGGCGCTATGGCTACACCTTC. Amino acids: CASSQDRRYGYTF.

The chain carries TRBV28 and TRBJ1-2, with D perhaps matching TRBD1 (5 bases). The CDR3 length is 14 residues. CDR1 is MDHEN and CDR2 is SYDVKM in the germline V gene. Trimming cost V 4 bases and J 4 bases, with 13 bases left between them. This chain's CDR3 is CASSWGTGLYGYTF. The CDR3 DNA reads as TGTGCCAGCAGTTGGGGGACGGGACTCTATGGCTACACCTTC.

The V gene is TRBV24-1, the J gene TRBJ1-5; D is ambiguous. Germline-derived CDR1 and CDR2 are KGHDR and SFDVKD. The V end was cut by 7 bases, the J end by 1 base, with 10 bases between. The CDR3 contains 14 residues. The chain's CDR3 is CATSGVASNQPQHF. The CDR3 DNA reads as TGTGCCACCAGCGGCGTGGCGAGCAATCAGCCCCAGCATTTT.

This clonotype appeared a few times. In DNA form, the CDR3 reads TGTGCCAGCCAACCGGGACAGAACTATGGCTACACCTTC. It yields the protein CASQPGQNYGYTF. The genes are TRBV12-3 or TRBV12-4 and TRBJ1-2, with 7 bases matching TRBD1. This CDR3 is built from 13 residues. With V trimmed by 8 bases and J by 2 bases, 5 bases remained unmatched.

Here the CDR3 reads CASSVGSYNEQFF. The DNA of the CDR3 is TGTGCCAGCAGTGTGGGGTCCTACAATGAGCAGTTCTTC. The chain carries TRBV6-1 and TRBJ2-1, with unresolved D. Germline CDR1 reads MNHNS; CDR2 reads SASEGT. CDR3 length: 13 residues. V dropped 4 bases and J dropped 1 base, with 5 bases sitting between them.

In its sample, this clonotype was seen a few times. The chain recombines TRBV6-1 with TRBJ2-3, with 8 bases lining up with TRBD1. The CDR3 has 17 amino acids. CDR1 and CDR2 (germline): MNHNS, SASEGT. V shed 6 bases and J 5 bases; nucleotides not matched to a gene: 16. The CDR3 loop is CASSLSGTGIGLDTQYF. DNA of the CDR3: TGTGCCAGCAGCCTCTCCGGGACAGGTATTGGTTTAGATACGCAGTATTTT.

By sample share, this clonotype is hyperexpanded (1% or more). The CDR3 protein is CASSEALEGWGNGYTF. The CDR3 DNA is TGTGCCAGCAGTGAAGCGCTTGAGGGTTGGGGGAATGGCTACACCTTC. This sequence joins TRBV2 and TRBJ1-2, with D tentatively TRBD1 (5 bases). In germline, CDR1 is SNHLY, CDR2 FYNNEI. Trimming removed 0 bases from V and 6 bases from J, with 17 bases in between. The CDR3 covers 16 residues.

The chain is built from TRBV10-3 and TRBJ1-5; D call uncertain. Germline values: CDR1 ENHRY, CDR2 SYGVKD. Trimming took 3 bases from V and 3 from J, leaving 3 bases between them. The CDR3 length is 12 residues. The CDR3 nucleotides are TGTGCCATCAGTGATAACAATCAGCCCCAGCATTTT. It specifies CAISDNNQPQHF.

The chain joins TRBV6-2 or TRBV6-3 to TRBJ1-6, with 7 nucleotides matching TRBD1. The V segment lost 6 bases and the J segment 17 bases; nucleotides outside the gene matches: 10. Germline-derived CDR1 and CDR2 are MNHEY and SVGEGT. This CDR3 has 12 amino acids. Here the CDR3 reads CASSWVQGRIHF. The CDR3 coding sequence is TGTGCCAGCAGCTGGGTACAGGGGAGGATCCACTTT.

A few counts support this clonotype. The V call is TRBV5-1, the J call TRBJ2-7, with 9 bases that match TRBD2. CDR1 SGHRS and CDR2 YFSETQ come from the germline V gene. The V gene end was trimmed by 3 bases and the J gene end by 7 bases; junction bases not matched to a gene: 8. This CDR3 region has 14 residues. For the CDR3, the DNA is TGCGCCAGCAGCTCGACTAGCGGCCTGCGGGAGCAGTACTTC. Amino acids: CASSSTSGLREQYF.

The chain uses TRBV5-1 and TRBJ1-2; D is undetermined. V lost 0 bases and J 1 base, leaving 4 bases between the germline ends. There are 13 residues in the CDR3. The germline V gene encodes CDR1 SGHRS and CDR2 YFSETQ. The CDR3 here is CASSLADNYGYTF. The CDR3 nucleotides are TGCGCCAGCAGCTTGGCAGATAACTATGGCTACACCTTC.

The chain couples TRBV28 to TRBJ2-7, with no clear D. V was shortened by 1 base and J by 6 bases, with 10 bases between the two germline ends. Germline lookup yields CDR1 MDHEN and CDR2 SYDVKM. There are 13 residues in the CDR3. CDR3 in amino acids: CASSLLEGGEQYF. The CDR3 DNA is TGTGCCAGCAGTTTATTAGAAGGTGGCGAGCAGTACTTC.

The V gene is TRBV5-1, the J gene TRBJ1-1; 9 bases agree with TRBD1. Germline loops: CDR1 SGHRS, CDR2 YFSETQ. The CDR3 has 15 residues. Trimming cost V 5 bases and J 3 bases; bases outside gene matches: 8. CDR3: CASSPGTGRDTEAFF. In nucleotides, the CDR3 is TGCGCCAGCAGTCCCGGGACAGGGCGGGACACTGAAGCTTTCTTT.

The chain links TRBV20-1 to TRBJ2-2, with D possibly TRBD1 on 7 matching bases. The CDR3 contains 14 residues. Germline V CDR1 and CDR2: DFQATT, SNEGSKA (reference sequence). V was shortened by 3 bases and J by 5 bases, with 13 bases between the two germline ends. The CDR3 reads CSAREGATTGELFF. The CDR3 DNA follows: TGCAGTGCTAGGGAGGGGGCGACGACCGGGGAGCTGTTTTTT.